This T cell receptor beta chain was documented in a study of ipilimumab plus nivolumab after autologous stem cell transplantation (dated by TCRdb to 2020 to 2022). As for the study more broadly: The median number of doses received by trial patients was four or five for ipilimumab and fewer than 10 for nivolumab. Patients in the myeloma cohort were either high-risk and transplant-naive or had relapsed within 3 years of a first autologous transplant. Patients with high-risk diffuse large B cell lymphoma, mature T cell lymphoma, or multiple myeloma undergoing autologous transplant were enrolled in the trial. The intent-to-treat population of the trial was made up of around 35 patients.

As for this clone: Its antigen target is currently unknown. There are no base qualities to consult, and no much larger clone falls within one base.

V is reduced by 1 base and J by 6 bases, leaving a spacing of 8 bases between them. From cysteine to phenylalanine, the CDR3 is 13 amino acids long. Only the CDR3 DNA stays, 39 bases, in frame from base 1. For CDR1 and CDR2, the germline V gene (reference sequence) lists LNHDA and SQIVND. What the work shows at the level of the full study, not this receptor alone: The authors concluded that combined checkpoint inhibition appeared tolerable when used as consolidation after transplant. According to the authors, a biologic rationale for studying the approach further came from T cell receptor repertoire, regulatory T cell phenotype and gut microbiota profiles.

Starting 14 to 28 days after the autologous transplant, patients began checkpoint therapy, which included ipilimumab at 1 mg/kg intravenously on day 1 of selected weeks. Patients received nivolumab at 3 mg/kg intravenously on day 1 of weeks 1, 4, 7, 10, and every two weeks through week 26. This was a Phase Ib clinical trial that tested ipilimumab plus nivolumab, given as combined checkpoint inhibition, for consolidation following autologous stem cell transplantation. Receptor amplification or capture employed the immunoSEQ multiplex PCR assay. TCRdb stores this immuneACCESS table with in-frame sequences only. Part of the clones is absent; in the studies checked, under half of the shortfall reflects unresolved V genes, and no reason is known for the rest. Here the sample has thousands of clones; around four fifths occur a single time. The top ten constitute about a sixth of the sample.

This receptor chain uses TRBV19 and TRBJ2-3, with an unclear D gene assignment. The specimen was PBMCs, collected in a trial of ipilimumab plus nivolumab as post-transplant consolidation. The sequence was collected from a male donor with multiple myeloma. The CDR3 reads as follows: CASSIGSHDTQYF. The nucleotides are TGTGCCAGTAGTATAGGCTCTCACGATACGCAGTATTTT. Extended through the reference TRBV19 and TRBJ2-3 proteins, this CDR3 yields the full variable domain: DGGITQSPKYLFRKEGQNVTLSCEQNLNHDAMYWYRQDPGQGLRLIYYSQIVNDFQKGDIAEGYSVSREKKESFPLTVTSAQKNPTAFYLCASSIGSHDTQYFGPGTRLTVL.